These T cell receptor beta chains were read from a single sample in a study of T-cell reconstitution after alpha-beta-depleted transplantation in children. MiXCR, applied by TCRdb to the PCR reads, yields one record per CDR3 protein. The sample lists hundreds of thousands of distinct CDR3 sequences; about an eighth were seen once. The material sequenced was PBMCs, taken from the stem cell graft. Receptors were obtained from a human donor who donated a stem cell graft to a child with Fanconi anemia. Each CDR3 is given with its conserved first and last residue. The D gene is left open where the match is weak. Expanded clones get a size class; other rows say once, few or many, or leave the size out.

V gene	D gene	clone size	J gene	CDR3 DNA	CDR3 protein
TRBV6-2/TRBV6-3	.	many	TRBJ2-6	TGTGCCAGCAGGGATCCTGGGGCCAACGTCCTGACTTTC	CASRDPGANVLTF
TRBV5-1	.	few	TRBJ1-1	TGCGCCAGCAGCGCAGTGGGAGGCCGAAACACTGAAGCTTTCTTT	CASSAVGGRNTEAFF
TRBV19	.	few	TRBJ1-6	TGTGCCAGTAGTAGCGACGGATACTATTCACCCCTCCACTTT	CASSSDGYYSPLHF
TRBV29-1	.	many	TRBJ1-2	TGCAGCGTTGAAGAGGGAGAGTATGGCTACACCTTC	CSVEEGEYGYTF
TRBV25-1	TRBD1	.	TRBJ2-1	TGTGCCAGCAGTCCTACCTCAATGACAGGGAGCTCCTACAATGAGCAGTTCTTC	CASSPTSMTGSSYNEQFF
TRBV12-3/TRBV12-4	.	few	TRBJ2-6	TGTGCCAGCAGCCCACCGGGCGTGAACTCTGGGGCCAACGTCCTGACTTTC	CASSPPGVNSGANVLTF
TRBV29-1	.	many	TRBJ2-1	TGCAGCGCGCTCACCGGGTCCTCAGCCTCCTACAATGAGCAGTTCTTC	CSALTGSSASYNEQFF
TRBV28	TRBD1	many	TRBJ2-4	TGTGCCAGCAGTTTGAGCTCGACAGGGCGGAACATTCAGTACTTC	CASSLSSTGRNIQYF
TRBV15	.	.	TRBJ2-7	TGTGCCACCAGCAGGGGCTCGGGTTACGAGCAGTACTTC	CATSRGSGYEQYF
TRBV19	.	few	TRBJ2-5	TGTGCCAGTAGTGCCCTCCGCGGGGGCGAAGAGACCCAGTACTTC	CASSALRGGEETQYF
TRBV12-3/TRBV12-4	TRBD1	.	TRBJ2-7	TGTGCCAGCAGTTTCGCTTCACAGGGGTCCTACGAGCAGTACTTC	CASSFASQGSYEQYF
TRBV7-3	TRBD1	few	TRBJ2-1	TGTGCCAGCAGCGAGGACAGGGTCGGTGAGCAGTTCTTC	CASSEDRVGEQFF
TRBV6-1	.	.	TRBJ1-5	TGTGCCAGCAAATTCCAGGGTTTTCAGCCCCAGCATTTT	CASKFQGFQPQHF
TRBV3-1	.	few	TRBJ1-2	TGTGCCAGCAGCCAAATGGAAAGGGTTTACGGCTACACCTTC	CASSQMERVYGYTF
TRBV27	TRBD1	few	TRBJ2-1	TGTGCCAGCACTCCTAGGGGGACAGGGTTATACAATGAGCAGTTCTTC	CASTPRGTGLYNEQFF
TRBV18	.	.	TRBJ2-3	TGTGCCAGCTCACCTCGGACACCGCGGGGCACAGATACGCAGTATTTT	CASSPRTPRGTDTQYF
TRBV11-1	TRBD1	few	TRBJ1-4	TGTGCCAGCAGCTCTTGGACAGGGAATTTTGCAATGACTAATGAAAAACTGTTTTTT	CASSSWTGNFAMTNEKLFF
TRBV15	.	.	TRBJ1-1	TGTGCCACCAGCGCACAGATGAACACTGAAGCTTTCTTT	CATSAQMNTEAFF
TRBV12-3/TRBV12-4	.	.	TRBJ1-2	TGTGCCAGCAGTCCCGATCGCATCTATGGCTACACCTTC	CASSPDRIYGYTF
TRBV27	.	few	TRBJ2-7	TGTGCCAGCAGCCCCAGCGGGCAACCCTCCTACGAGCAGTACTTC	CASSPSGQPSYEQYF
TRBV7-9	.	few	TRBJ2-5	TGTGCCAGCAGCACCCAGGGCATTCTGGAGACCCAGTACTTC	CASSTQGILETQYF
TRBV19	TRBD1	.	TRBJ2-7	TGTGCCAGTAGTATCACCGGTGGGACAGGGACAGGAGGCTACGAGGAGTACTTC	CASSITGGTGTGGYEEYF
TRBV4-3	TRBD1	.	TRBJ2-7	TGCGCCAGCAGCCAGATCACGGGACAGGGAGGGTACGAGCAGTACTTC	CASSQITGQGGYEQYF
TRBV24-1	TRBD2	many	TRBJ2-1	TGTGCCACCAGTGATTCGAAAGGGACTAGCGATGAGCAGTTCTTC	CATSDSKGTSDEQFF